The clone carrying this T cell receptor (beta chain) is a singleton in its sample. Its specificity is unknown. This table comes from immunoSEQ multiplex PCR, and its TCRdb copy is limited to in-frame clones, with some not included. The table shows more than 2 million clones, with approximately 95% occurring only once. Germline lookup yields CDR1 GTSNPN and CDR2 SVGIG (reference sequence). The CDR3 is 14 residues long. Trimming pared 4 bases from V and 5 bases from J, leaving 18 bases between. The data belong to a study of shared clonotypes between healthy human individuals. Study-wide findings and caveats: The study found about 5% of naive CD4 clonotypes shared across a handful of donors.

Material for sequencing was naive CD4+ T cells sorted from blood. Subset reported: CD45RA+ positively selected. The receptor was isolated from a man aged 18 to 30 in good health. The chain recombines TRBV30 with TRBJ2-7; D may be TRBD1 (6 bases). This CDR3 reads CAWNPGGGVNEQYF. The CDR3 nucleotides read TGTGCCTGGAACCCCGGTGGGGGCGTCAACGAGCAGTACTTC.